This T cell receptor (beta chain) was observed in a study of patients and donors after allogeneic stem cell transplantation. TCRdb processed the RT-PCR reads anew with MiXCR; each CDR3 protein has one entry. Among over 150,000 distinct CDR3 sequences listed, roughly 30% were seen once. The V end lost 1 base, the J end lost 9 bases, and 12 bases lay between the germline ends. Germline V CDR1 and CDR2: LGHNA, YNFKEQ. The CDR3 spans 13 residues. This clonotype appeared many times. Sample: blood, either unsorted or a sorted T cell fraction (not recorded which). The sequence derives from a human donor who was either an allogeneic HSCT recipient or a stem cell or donor lymphocyte infusion donor (not recorded which). It is not recorded whose cells these are; they may come from a transplant donor. The chain joins TRBV4-2 to TRBJ1-1, with unresolved D. As DNA, the CDR3 is TGTGCCAGCAGCCAAGTGGAAACGACAAAAGCTTTCTTT. As protein: CASSQVETTKAFF.